This entry describes one T cell receptor beta chain. This clonotype was detected only a few times. The clone's antigen remains unknown. Base qualities are missing; no much larger clone stands one base away. The CDR3 sequence holds 13 residues, the cysteine and phenylalanine included. Only the CDR3 portion is preserved as DNA: 39 bases, with reading frame beginning at the first base. V is cut by 1 base and J by 1 base, and the space between the germline ends is 4 bases. CDR1 and CDR2 are read off the germline V gene as MNHNS and SASEGT. Systemically healthy Caucasian individuals from Russia, over 30 in total and aged about 6 to 100 years, were included as donors. Each donor gave around 9.5 milliliters of peripheral blood, collected into EDTA-treated Vacutainer tubes. Ficoll-Paque density-gradient centrifugation was used to isolate PBMCs, with at least 6 million per sample. Total RNA, at least 6 micrograms per sample, was extracted from PBMCs with Trizol reagent. For every donor, an aliquot of PBMCs went through flow cytometry to measure the percentages of naive CD45RAhigh/CD27high T cells.

These data originate in a study of blood T cells in healthy people across ages (dated by TCRdb to between 2015 and 2016). Broadly, across the study: In model experiments, template switching captured about one uniquely barcoded TCR beta cDNA molecule for every two T cells. Using deep sequencing normalized with unique cDNA molecular identifiers, the study measured how TCR beta repertoire diversity changes with age. The donors were divided into four age groups: young (average around 16 years), middle-aged (almost 40), aged (approximately 64) and long-lived (82). To avoid experimental bias, donors of different ages were distributed randomly across sequencing lanes. Using the same blood draw, the study looked at two additional independent replicas of 1 million unique cDNA reads for two donors, one aged 18 to 30 and the other aged 80 or older.

On the study overall, not on this receptor specifically: The percentage of naive T cells measured by flow cytometry correlated strongly with observed TCR beta diversity. Total diversity estimates from one million sequenced T cells were considered lower bounds and underestimates. Since profiling was done on bulk unsorted PBMCs, naive and antigen-experienced compartments could not be conclusively compared. Observed TCR beta diversity per million T cells fell roughly linearly with age, and a significant reduction was already apparent by age around 39. Compared with the aged group, the long-lived group had more naive CD4+ T cells, fewer expanded clones and increased TCR diversity, suggesting age selection. Because donor CMV infection status was unknown, age-related changes in expanded clonotypes were potentially confounded.

Library preparation used 5' RACE. Sequencing was carried out with an Illumina HiSeq 2500. The second PCR ran for about 6 to 12 cycles and used a J-beta primer mix along with a sample-barcoded 5' primer. A unique molecular identifier was introduced onto each TCR beta cDNA molecule by a template-switch 5' adaptor carrying 12 random nucleotides. At least 2.5 million CDR3-containing paired-end reads were obtained from each sample. First-strand cDNA synthesis was performed from all RNA using the Mint cDNA synthesis kit, with priming by a TRBC-specific oligonucleotide. Following uracil-DNA glycosylase treatment, all cDNA underwent a first 18-cycle PCR with the universal primers M1SS and BC2_uni_R. The paper's processing steps were these. For normalization, 1 million high-quality reads, each with a distinct molecular identifier, were randomly selected from each sample. Instead of being binned into consensus sequences, reads with shared molecular identifiers were discarded. MiTCR, run with a Q25 quality threshold and the strictest error-elimination algorithm, handled CDR3 identification, clonotype clustering and error correction. A nonparametric unseen species model using Euler transformation provided a lower-bound estimate of total TCR beta diversity. The public reads were reprocessed in TCRdb via fastp at Q25 and MiXCR, keeping in-frame beta chains. Identical CDR3 proteins give one entry, which carries the most common genes and DNA. The V and J calls and clone size are TCRdb's, not the authors'. The sample table lists around 1.5 million distinct CDR3 sequences, roughly 40% of them with a count of one. The top ten constitute 7.9% of the sample.

This chain is built from TRBV6-1 and TRBJ2-5, with the D gene uncertain. The sequenced material came from blood. The origin of this receptor is a woman under 30 in good health. This receptor has the CDR3 CASSEGPQETQYF. The nucleotide sequence reads TGTGCCAGCAGTGAAGGGCCCCAAGAGACCCAGTACTTC.